A selection of T cell receptor beta chains follows, all from one sample in a study of CXCR3-negative and CXCR3-positive naive CD8 T cells. Following a re-call of the 5' RACE reads, TCRdb has one entry per CDR3 protein and lacks DNA. This table lists some 39,000 distinct CDR3 sequences. Sequenced sample: naive CXCR3- CD8+ T cells from blood. The source of these receptors is a human donor in good health. Some clones in this sample may be carry-over from other donors' samples. Both conserved end residues are part of each CDR3. Rows give clone size only sometimes, using once, few, many, or a class for an expanded clone.

j_call: TRBJ1-5
clone_size: NA
v_call: TRBV12-3/TRBV12-4
cdr3_length: 15
cdr3_aa: CASSFVSGGNQPQHF

j_call: TRBJ2-1
clone_size: NA
v_call: TRBV10-3
cdr3_length: 14
cdr3_aa: CAISAGTGMYEQFF

j_call: TRBJ2-3
clone_size: NA
v_call: TRBV28
cdr3_length: 17
cdr3_aa: CASSLGLAGGTSDTQYF

j_call: TRBJ2-7
clone_size: NA
v_call: TRBV11-2
cdr3_length: 15
cdr3_aa: CASSTRAGTSYEQYF

j_call: TRBJ1-2
clone_size: NA
v_call: TRBV9
cdr3_length: 15
cdr3_aa: CASSGIGQGGYGYTF

j_call: TRBJ2-5
clone_size: NA
v_call: TRBV29-1
cdr3_length: 20
cdr3_aa: CSVEVRAAGRAGVVEETQYF

j_call: TRBJ1-2
clone_size: NA
v_call: TRBV6-5
cdr3_length: 13
cdr3_aa: CATWTGGDYGYTF

j_call: TRBJ1-1
clone_size: NA
v_call: TRBV6-5
cdr3_length: 13
cdr3_aa: CASSPRENTEAFF

j_call: TRBJ2-1
clone_size: NA
v_call: TRBV7-9
cdr3_length: 15
cdr3_aa: CASSQWTGPYNEQFF

j_call: TRBJ2-5
clone_size: NA
v_call: TRBV12-3/TRBV12-4
cdr3_length: 14
cdr3_aa: CASTRAGSQETQYF

j_call: TRBJ2-1
clone_size: NA
v_call: TRBV5-4
cdr3_length: 13
cdr3_aa: CASSLNRVNEQFF

j_call: TRBJ2-7
clone_size: NA
v_call: TRBV7-6
cdr3_length: 14
cdr3_aa: CASSPWQGAYEQYF

j_call: TRBJ2-6
clone_size: NA
v_call: TRBV6-5
cdr3_length: 13
cdr3_aa: CASTYSGANVLTF

j_call: TRBJ1-2
clone_size: NA
v_call: TRBV20-1
cdr3_length: 11
cdr3_aa: CSADLEVGYTF

j_call: TRBJ2-7
clone_size: NA
v_call: TRBV4-3
cdr3_length: 14
cdr3_aa: CASSQVTDSYEQYF

j_call: TRBJ1-2
clone_size: NA
v_call: TRBV20-1
cdr3_length: 12
cdr3_aa: CSAPDRNYGYTF

j_call: TRBJ2-1
clone_size: NA
v_call: TRBV28
cdr3_length: 16
cdr3_aa: CASNRVGTSVYNEQFF

j_call: TRBJ2-3
clone_size: NA
v_call: TRBV27
cdr3_length: 16
cdr3_aa: CASTSRASASTDTQYF

j_call: TRBJ2-7
clone_size: NA
v_call: TRBV23-1
cdr3_length: 15
cdr3_aa: CASSRPRGQFVEQYF

j_call: TRBJ2-5
clone_size: NA
v_call: TRBV4-3
cdr3_length: 13
cdr3_aa: CASSQDREETQYF

j_call: TRBJ2-7
clone_size: NA
v_call: TRBV28
cdr3_length: 14
cdr3_aa: CASSLTDRGYEQYF

j_call: TRBJ1-2
clone_size: NA
v_call: TRBV12-3/TRBV12-4
cdr3_length: 17
cdr3_aa: CASSLAGAGYSGGGYTF

j_call: TRBJ2-1
clone_size: NA
v_call: TRBV7-2
cdr3_length: 16
cdr3_aa: CASSSELAGVSNEQFF

j_call: TRBJ1-1
clone_size: NA
v_call: TRBV28
cdr3_length: 18
cdr3_aa: CASSLPILSQGADTEAFF

j_call: TRBJ1-4
clone_size: NA
v_call: TRBV29-1
cdr3_length: 15
cdr3_aa: CSVERPGGPNEKLFF

j_call: TRBJ2-3
clone_size: medium-sized
v_call: TRBV7-7
cdr3_length: 14
cdr3_aa: CASSLGGFTDTQYF

j_call: TRBJ2-3
clone_size: NA
v_call: TRBV7-8
cdr3_length: 16
cdr3_aa: CASSLAAGGSTDTQYF

j_call: TRBJ2-2
clone_size: NA
v_call: TRBV29-1
cdr3_length: 17
cdr3_aa: CSVTSGREGANTGELFF

j_call: TRBJ1-2
clone_size: NA
v_call: TRBV20-1
cdr3_length: 14
cdr3_aa: CSADETGVIYGYTF

j_call: TRBJ2-5
clone_size: NA
v_call: TRBV9
cdr3_length: 15
cdr3_aa: CASSVGDREQETQYF

j_call: TRBJ2-1
clone_size: NA
v_call: TRBV9
cdr3_length: 13
cdr3_aa: CASSRDPYNEQFF

j_call: TRBJ2-3
clone_size: NA
v_call: TRBV27
cdr3_length: 14
cdr3_aa: CASSLAGASGTQYF

j_call: TRBJ2-7
clone_size: NA
v_call: TRBV5-5
cdr3_length: 15
cdr3_aa: CASSLALGVVYEQYF

j_call: TRBJ2-7
clone_size: NA
v_call: TRBV15
cdr3_length: 12
cdr3_aa: CATSSRTYEQYF

j_call: TRBJ2-7
clone_size: NA
v_call: TRBV10-1
cdr3_length: 12
cdr3_aa: CASSGQSYEQYF

j_call: TRBJ2-1
clone_size: NA
v_call: TRBV6-1
cdr3_length: 15
cdr3_aa: CASSSLAGGQNEQFF

j_call: TRBJ2-3
clone_size: NA
v_call: TRBV7-2
cdr3_length: 15
cdr3_aa: CASSLGSGSTDTQYF